What follows describes a single TCR beta chain. The CDR3 covers 12 residues. The junction had 6 bases not matched to a gene; V was cut back by 8 bases and J by 7 bases. The germline V gene encodes CDR1 SQVTM and CDR2 ANQGSEA. The entry originates in a study of a mutant IDH1 vaccine in newly diagnosed glioma. Clones were sequenced by immunoSEQ multiplex PCR, and TCRdb holds only the in-frame ones, with some missing. The sample lists about 92,000 clones, roughly four fifths occurring once. As to time point: baseline, week 1 (first vaccination visit). The treatment here: pre-vaccination baseline after standard-of-care therapy.

This clonotype was obtained from a woman aged 50 to 60 with glioma. The sample consisted of PBMCs, taken from a glioma patient treated with radiotherapy, temozolomide or both. This chain uses TRBV29-1 with TRBJ1-2, with TRBD1 matching 11 bases. The DNA for the CDR3 is TGCAGCTTAGGACAGGGGGCCGCTGGCTACACCTTC. Its protein product is CSLGQGAAGYTF.